This TCR beta chain emerged from a study of graft-versus-host responses after intestinal transplantation. The method was immunoSEQ multiplex PCR; TCRdb's version includes in-frame clones alone and lacks a portion of them. In the table there are approximately 11,000 clones, roughly 31% of which are singletons. The CDR3 is made up of 13 amino acids. V was pared by 1 base and J by 9 bases, with 8 bases between. From germline, CDR1 is SGDLS and CDR2 YYNGEE. Responders (roughly 200,000, CFSE-labeled) were co-plated with roughly 200,000 irradiated, violet-dye-labeled stimulators. At the end of the reaction, proliferating CFSE-low CD3+CD4+ and CD3+CD8+ responders were sorted.

The clonotype originates from a human patient who was an organ donor for intestinal transplantation. V and J are TRBV9 and TRBJ1-6; D gene unclear. The sequencing used alloreactive CD4+ T cells from a mixed lymphocyte reaction culture, collected before transplantation. Sample subset: CFSE-low proliferating T cells sorted from roughly six-day pre-transplant mixed lymphocyte reaction (GvH or HvG direction). CDR3 DNA sequence: TGTGCCAGCAGCGTAAGTTTTAGTTCACCCCTCCACTTT. Translating gives CASSVSFSSPLHF.